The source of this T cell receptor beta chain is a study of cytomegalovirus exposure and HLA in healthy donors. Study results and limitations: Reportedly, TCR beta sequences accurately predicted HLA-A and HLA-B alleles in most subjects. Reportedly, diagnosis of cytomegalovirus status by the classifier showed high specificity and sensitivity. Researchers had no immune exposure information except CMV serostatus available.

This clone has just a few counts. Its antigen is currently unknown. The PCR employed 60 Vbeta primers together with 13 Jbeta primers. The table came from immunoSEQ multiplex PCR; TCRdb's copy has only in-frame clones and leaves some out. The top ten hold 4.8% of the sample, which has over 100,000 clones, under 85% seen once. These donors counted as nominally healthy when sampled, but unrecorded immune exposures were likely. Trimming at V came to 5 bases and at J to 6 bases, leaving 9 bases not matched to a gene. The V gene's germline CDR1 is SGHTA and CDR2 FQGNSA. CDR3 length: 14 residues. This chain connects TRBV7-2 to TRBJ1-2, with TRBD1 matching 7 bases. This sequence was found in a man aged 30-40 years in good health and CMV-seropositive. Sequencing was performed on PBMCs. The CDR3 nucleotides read TGTGCCAGCAGCGTAGGTGACAGGGCACATGGCTACACCTTC. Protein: CASSVGDRAHGYTF.